This note documents a single TCR beta chain sequence. Its target is not known. V was pared by 2 bases and J by 7 bases, with 9 bases of the junction left unmatched. Germline V gene lookup returns CDR1 SGHTA and CDR2 FQGNSA. The CDR3 has 16 amino acids. The source of the sample is a study of cytomegalovirus exposure and HLA in healthy donors. Study observations and caveats: Later work found most CMV-associated TCR beta chains apparently HLA-restricted.

Vbeta (60) and Jbeta (13) primers were used in the PCR. Method: immunoSEQ multiplex PCR; TCRdb's copy keeps in-frame clones and lacks some. The table includes around 200,000 clones, roughly four fifths detected once. The source of this sequence is a man aged 45 to 65 in good health and CMV-seronegative. Sequenced material: PBMCs. The chain combines TRBV7-2 with TRBJ2-1, with 9 nucleotides matching TRBD2. The CDR3 loop reads CASSLREAGGRNEQFF. The CDR3 DNA reads as TGTGCCAGCAGCTTACGGGAAGCGGGGGGCCGGAATGAGCAGTTCTTC.